One and the same sample provided the 21 T cell receptor beta chains below, sequenced in a study of identifying expanded T cells in peripheral blood. Data came from immunoSEQ multiplex PCR; TCRdb stores just in-frame clones and leaves some out. The data contain 110,000 or so clones, roughly nine tenths of them singletons. Source material: blood. The source of these receptors is a person between 18 and 75 years old in good health.

V usage is TRBV7-9 and J usage is TRBJ1-4; D is uncertain. V was cut by 4 bases and J by 6 bases, with 9 bases left in between. In germline, CDR1 is SEHNR, CDR2 FQNEAQ (reference sequence). The CDR3 runs to 13 residues. As DNA, the CDR3 is TGTGCCAGCAGCTCAGATGGCCATGAAAAACTGTTTTTT. The encoded protein is CASSSDGHEKLFF.

This chain connects TRBV7-8 to TRBJ1-2; D might be TRBD1 (5 bases). Looked up from germline, CDR1 is SGHVS and CDR2 is FQNEAQ. V was pared by 3 bases and J by 8 bases, with 13 bases between. This CDR3 comprises 13 residues. The CDR3 nucleotides read TGTGCCAGCAGCTTTGGACACCATGAAGGCTACACCTTC. Translated: CASSFGHHEGYTF.

The chain combines TRBV28 with TRBJ1-3; no reliable D call. V was shortened by 5 bases and J by 4 bases, with 3 bases between the two germline ends. Per the germline V gene, CDR1 is MDHEN and CDR2 is SYDVKM. The CDR3 runs to 11 residues. In DNA, the CDR3 is TGTGCCAGCAGTCGGGGAAACACCATATATTTT. Translated, it gives CASSRGNTIYF.

This CDR3 reads CASSNNYEQYF. The CDR3 coding sequence is TGTGCCAGCAGCAACAACTACGAGCAGTACTTC. V usage is TRBV7-3 and J usage is TRBJ2-7; D is uncertain. Trimming removed 5 bases at V and 3 bases at J, with 5 bases between. From germline, CDR1 is SGHTA and CDR2 FQGTGA. This CDR3 is 11 amino acids long.

The rearrangement links TRBV11-1 to TRBJ1-2; unclear D gene. Germline CDR1 and CDR2: SGHAT and FQDESV (reference sequence). The CDR3 loop spans 12 amino acids. Trimming took 5 bases from V and 7 from J, leaving 11 bases between them. In nucleotides, the CDR3 is TGTGCCAGCAGCCAGGTCCCGGGTGGCTACACCTTC. Its translation: CASSQVPGGYTF.

The rearrangement joins TRBV6-1 to TRBJ2-3; D not resolved. The germline CDR1 and CDR2 sequences are MNHNS and SASEGT. This CDR3 contains 13 residues. Trimming stripped 5 bases from V and 2 bases from J, with 8 bases between. CDR3 nucleotides: TGTGCCAGCAGTTTGATTATCACAGATACGCAGTATTTT. It codes for CASSLIITDTQYF.

J is TRBJ2-2 and V is TRBV2, with TRBD1 as a possible D gene (5 bases). Trimming removed 2 bases at V and 0 bases at J, with 7 bases between. The CDR3 is 15 residues long. The germline V gene encodes CDR1 SNHLY and CDR2 FYNNEI. The CDR3 DNA reads TGTGCCAGCAGTGAAAGGACATCGAACACCGGGGAGCTGTTTTTT. Protein sequence: CASSERTSNTGELFF.

The rearrangement joins TRBV14 to TRBJ1-2; D remains unclear. Trimming cost V 6 bases and J 4 bases, with 21 bases left between them. The germline CDR1 and CDR2 sequences are SGHDN and FVKESK. The CDR3 runs to 16 residues. This CDR3 is CASSDQAPSAFYGYTF. CDR3 nucleotides: TGTGCCAGCAGTGACCAGGCCCCTAGTGCCTTCTATGGCTACACCTTC.

The chain joins TRBV29-1 to TRBJ2-5, with 9 nucleotides matching TRBD1. Germline lookup yields CDR1 SQVTM and CDR2 ANQGSEA. CDR3 size: 13 residues. Trimming cost V 7 bases and J 4 bases; bases outside gene matches: 7. The CDR3: CSAGTGRRETQYF. The CDR3 bases are TGCAGCGCTGGGACAGGGCGTCGAGAGACCCAGTACTTC.

V usage is TRBV5-4 and J usage is TRBJ1-3; maybe TRBD1 (6 bases). The V gene lost 0 bases and the J gene lost 0 bases, with 13 bases spanning the gap. CDR1 and CDR2 from the germline V gene are SGHNT and YYREEE (reference sequence). CDR3 length equals 17 residues. The CDR3 region has the DNA TGTGCCAGCAGCTTGGCCTATACAGGGACCTCTGGAAACACCATATATTTT. Its translation is CASSLAYTGTSGNTIYF.

V usage is TRBV29-1 and J usage is TRBJ1-2; 9 nucleotides agree with TRBD1. J lost 5 bases, V lost 1 base, and 14 bases had no gene match. The CDR3 runs 17 residues. The germline CDR1 and CDR2 sequences are SQVTM and ANQGSEA. CDR3 DNA sequence: TGCAGCGTTGAAGGAGGACAGGGGACTTCCCCGAGTTATGGCTACACCTTC. It encodes CSVEGGQGTSPSYGYTF.

This chain joins TRBV6-6 and TRBJ1-1; D remains unclear. Germline lookup yields CDR1 MNHNY and CDR2 SVGAGI (reference sequence). The CDR3 sequence is 13 residues long. V lost 5 bases, J lost 1 base, and 8 bases lay in between. DNA of the CDR3: TGTGCCAGCAGTGCTTGGGGGAACACTGAAGCTTTCTTT. Amino acid sequence: CASSAWGNTEAFF.

This rearrangement joins TRBV18 to TRBJ2-7; TRBD2 agrees at 10 bases. With 8 bases clipped from V and 2 bases from J, the junction kept 9 bases outside the gene matches. The length of the CDR3 is 15 residues. Per the germline V gene, CDR1 is KGHSH and CDR2 is LQKENI. CDR3 nucleotides: TGTGCCAGCACCACGGACACTAGCGGGACCTACGAGCAGTACTTC. Its translation: CASTTDTSGTYEQYF.

The rearrangement uses TRBV7-9 and TRBJ1-4, with TRBD1 identical over 10 bases. Germline V gene sequence: CDR1 SEHNR, CDR2 FQNEAQ (reference sequence). J lost 7 bases, V lost 5 bases, and 4 bases had no gene match. The CDR3 loop spans 14 amino acids. Written as DNA, the CDR3 is TGTGCCAGCAGCCGGACAGGGGGATCTGAAAAACTGTTTTTT. This gives the protein CASSRTGGSEKLFF.

This clone showed up just once. This sequence joins TRBV7-9 and TRBJ1-2; TRBD1 matches 12 bases. After removal of 2 bases from V and 7 bases from J, the junction contained 5 bases not matched to a gene. Looked up from germline, CDR1 is SEHNR and CDR2 is FQNEAQ (reference sequence). This CDR3 is 15 amino acids long. The CDR3 DNA sequence: TGTGCCAGCAGCTTACGGGGACAGGGGGCCTTTGGCTACACCTTC. This gives the protein CASSLRGQGAFGYTF.

The V call is TRBV19, the J call TRBJ1-5; D call uncertain. The CDR3 spans 14 residues. V lost 3 bases and J 3 bases, leaving 9 bases between the germline ends. Looked up from germline, CDR1 is LNHDA and CDR2 is SQIVND (reference sequence). CDR3 loop: CASSIRSFNQPQHF. The DNA of the CDR3 is TGTGCCAGTAGTATCCGGAGTTTCAATCAGCCCCAGCATTTT.

V usage is TRBV5-1 and J usage is TRBJ1-4, with TRBD1 matching over 8 bases. The CDR3 runs 15 residues. The V and J ends lost 4 bases and 5 bases, in that order; junction bases with no gene match: 7. CDR1 is SGHRS and CDR2 is YFSETQ in the germline V gene. CDR3 loop: CASSGGQAANEKLFF. The CDR3 DNA sequence: TGCGCCAGCAGCGGGGGACAGGCGGCGAATGAAAAACTGTTTTTT.

With regard to this clone: One end of the junction is discordant with germline, which a read error may explain. V gene TRBV18 combines with J gene TRBJ2-5; TRBD1 aligns across 12 bases. From germline, CDR1 is KGHSH and CDR2 LQKENI. This CDR3 has 14 residues. The CDR3 protein is CASSPPRDRGPGDF. CDR3 DNA: TGTGCCAGCTCACCACCTCGGGACAGGGGGCCCGGGGACTTC.

V usage is TRBV5-4 and J usage is TRBJ2-5, with 11 bases that match TRBD2. The last part of the DNA fits TRBJ2-7 better; the J call may be wrong. There are 15 residues in the CDR3. The germline CDR1 and CDR2 sequences are SGHNT and YYREEE (reference sequence). DNA for the CDR3: TGTGCCAGCAGCTTGGGTGGACTAGCGGGCTACGAGCAGTACTTC. Translating gives CASSLGGLAGYEQYF.

The gene calls are TRBV5-4 and TRBJ1-1; D not resolved. Deletions cut 4 bases from V and 6 bases from J, with 13 bases between. This CDR3 region has 13 residues. CDR1 and CDR2 from the germline V gene are SGHNT and YYREEE (reference sequence). The CDR3 DNA follows: TGTGCCAGCAGCCCAAGAGTCAGTCCTGAAGCTTTCTTT. It encodes CASSPRVSPEAFF.

The chain has TRBV29-1 and TRBJ1-5; D may be TRBD1 (5 bases). CDR3 length: 13 amino acids. V was pared by 7 bases and J by 6 bases, with 16 bases between. Germline V lookup: CDR1 SQVTM, CDR2 ANQGSEA. The CDR3 reads CSGSSGAGQPQHF. DNA for the CDR3: TGCAGCGGTAGCTCCGGGGCCGGTCAGCCCCAGCATTTT.